The T cell receptor (beta chain) described here comes from a study of cytomegalovirus exposure and HLA in healthy donors. Study-level findings and limits: Most of the TCR beta V segments (in an earlier analysis) were productive either about 87% or about 30% of the time. Later analysis found that TCR beta chains associated with HLA were more clonally expanded than other, equally common chains.

Concerning this clone itself: Its antigen is unidentified.

The V end was cut by 4 bases, the J end by 6 bases, with 10 bases between. The germline CDR1 and CDR2 sequences are ENHRY and SYGVKD. CDR3 length equals 12 residues. PCR employed 60 Vbeta and 13 Jbeta primers. Data came from immunoSEQ multiplex PCR; TCRdb stores just in-frame clones and leaves some out. The data show around 150,000 clones, 79% seen once. This clonotype was sampled from a male donor in good health and CMV-seronegative. The chain recombines TRBV10-3 with TRBJ2-7; D might be TRBD2 (5 bases). Source material: PBMCs. This CDR3 reads CAISADLGEQYF. CDR3 DNA sequence: TGTGCCATCAGTGCGGACTTGGGCGAGCAGTACTTC.